The 32 T cell receptor beta chains below were found in one sample sequenced in a study of cytomegalovirus exposure and HLA in healthy donors (dated by TCRdb to 2017 to 2019). The library came from the immunoSEQ multiplex PCR assay. TCRdb carries this immuneACCESS record with in-frame sequences only. Its versions omit some clonotypes, under half of them owing to an unresolved V gene in the studies checked, with the rest unexplained. The sample has under 85,000 clones on record, around 93% of them singletons. 5.3% of the sample is in the top ten clones. Sequencing used PBMCs. The receptor set was obtained from a man between 18 and 35 years old in good health and CMV-seropositive.

This clone was observed once. The gene calls are TRBV6-5 and TRBJ2-4, with D unresolved. V gave up 4 bases and J gave up 8 bases, with 6 bases separating them. CDR1 and CDR2 (germline): MNHEY, SVGAGI. The CDR3 is 11 residues long. CDR3 sequence: CASSFGHIQYF. The CDR3 bases are TGTGCCAGCAGTTTCGGTCACATTCAGTACTTC.

A single count supports this clone. The chain joins TRBV30 to TRBJ1-5; the D is unclear. This CDR3 is built from 14 residues. Trimming took 0 bases from V and 0 from J, leaving 6 bases between them. Germline values: CDR1 GTSNPN, CDR2 SVGIG (reference sequence). The CDR3 bases are TGTGCCTGGAGTGTAGAGTATAGCAATCAGCCCCAGCATTTT. Translation gives CAWSVEYSNQPQHF.

The V call is TRBV6-4, the J call TRBJ2-3; 9 nucleotides align to TRBD2. Trimming took 1 base from V and 1 from J; bases not matched to a gene: 6. The CDR3 runs to 17 residues. Germline assignment: CDR1 MRHNA and CDR2 SNTAGT. CDR3: CASSDLREGFRTDTQYF. CDR3 coding DNA: TGTGCCAGCAGTGACTTGCGGGAGGGCTTCCGCACAGATACGCAGTATTTT.

The chain couples TRBV18 to TRBJ2-1; 7 nucleotides line up with TRBD2. The CDR3 totals 17 residues. V dropped 2 bases and J dropped 2; count of bases not matched to a gene: 9. Germline values: CDR1 KGHSH, CDR2 LQKENI. CDR3 amino acids: CASSPIWRGSPYNEQFF. The CDR3 nucleotides read TGTGCCAGCTCACCAATCTGGCGCGGGAGTCCCTACAATGAGCAGTTCTTC.

The rearrangement joins TRBV5-1 to TRBJ2-7; 7 nucleotides line up with TRBD1. Germline trimming cut 0 bases from V and 2 bases from J; bases unmatched to any gene: 2. CDR1 is SGHRS and CDR2 is YFSETQ in the germline V gene. The CDR3 contains 14 residues. This chain's CDR3 is CASSLDRGPYEQYF. CDR3 sequence (DNA): TGCGCCAGCAGCTTGGACAGGGGCCCCTACGAGCAGTACTTC.

CDR3 protein: CASSVDGLRSTDTQYF. The CDR3 bases are TGTGCCAGCAGCGTAGACGGACTCAGAAGCACAGATACGCAGTATTTT. The chain employs TRBV9 and TRBJ2-3; a possible D gene is TRBD2 (5 bases). The CDR3 sequence is 16 residues long. The V end lost 0 bases, the J end lost 0 bases, and 11 bases lay between the germline ends. The germline gives CDR1 SGDLS, CDR2 YYNGEE.

The V call is TRBV9, the J call TRBJ2-5, with TRBD2 matching over 10 bases. Unmatched junction bases numbered 3, after V lost 3 bases and J lost 1 base. This CDR3 has 15 amino acids. Looked up from germline, CDR1 is SGDLS and CDR2 is YYNGEE. The CDR3 region is CASSGSGRGQETQYF. In DNA, the CDR3 is TGTGCCAGCAGCGGAAGCGGGAGGGGCCAAGAGACCCAGTACTTC. The full variable domain, completed using reference TRBV9 and TRBJ2-5, is DSGVTQTPKHLITATGQRVTLRCSPRSGDLSVYWYQQSLDQGLQFLIQYYNGEERAKGNILERFSAQQFPDLHSELNLSSLELGDSALYFCASSGSGRGQETQYFGPGTRLLVL.

The chain carries TRBV1 and TRBJ2-3; no check of the table's D call, TRBD2, against the DNA was made. TRBV1 is given as a pseudogene. This CDR3 is 16 amino acids long. The CDR3 DNA reads TGCACCAGCAGCTTAGAGAACGGGAGGAGCACAGATACGCAGTATTTT. It codes for CTSSLENGRSTDTQYF.

This sequence joins TRBV7-2 and TRBJ2-4; 7 bases are a match to TRBD1. The CDR3 length is 13 residues. The germline CDR1 and CDR2 sequences are SGHTA and FQGNSA. V was clipped by 6 bases and J by 1 base; unmatched bases: 0. CDR3 residues: CASRDRAKNIQYF. In DNA form, the CDR3 reads TGTGCCAGCAGGGACAGGGCCAAAAACATTCAGTACTTC.

V is TRBV7-8 and J is TRBJ2-3; D not certain. In germline, CDR1 is SGHVS, CDR2 FQNEAQ. The V gene lost 2 bases and the J gene lost 4 bases, with 7 bases spanning the gap. The CDR3 has 13 residues. The CDR3 DNA reads as TGTGCCAGCAGCTTAATAGAGGCAGATACGCAGTATTTT. Translated: CASSLIEADTQYF. Full variable domain (remainder filled in from reference TRBV7-8 and TRBJ2-3): GAGVSQSPRYKVAKRGQDVALRCDPISGHVSLFWYQQALGQGPEFLTYFQNEAQLDKSGLPSDRFFAERPEGSVSTLKIQRTQQEDSAVYLCASSLIEADTQYFGPGTRLTVL.

This clone was counted between two and nine times. The rearrangement uses TRBV10-3 and TRBJ1-2; 7 nucleotides align to TRBD1. This CDR3 has 14 residues. CDR1 is ENHRY and CDR2 is SYGVKD in the germline V gene. J lost 5 bases, V lost 8 bases, and 11 bases had no gene match. CDR3 DNA sequence: TGTGCCATCCTAGGTGAGGACAGGCTGTATGGCTACACCTTC. Translating gives CAILGEDRLYGYTF.

This chain uses TRBV10-2 with TRBJ2-7; TRBD2 matches at 7 bases. The V gene's germline CDR1 is WSHSY and CDR2 SAAADI. J was trimmed by 1 base and V by 4 bases; bases with no gene match: 13. CDR3 length equals 17 residues. The CDR3 DNA reads TGCGCCAGCAGTGGGGACTACGGATTGGAGAGGTCCTACGAGCAGTACTTC. Its protein product is CASSGDYGLERSYEQYF.

This clone was found once. The V call is TRBV5-1, the J call TRBJ2-7, with 9 bases matching TRBD1. CDR3 size: 14 residues. CDR1 and CDR2 from the germline V gene are SGHRS and YFSETQ. With V trimmed by 6 bases and J by 1 base, 5 bases remained unmatched. CDR3 DNA sequence: TGCGCCAGCACCACGGGGACAGGGTCCTACGAGCAGTACTTC. It codes for CASTTGTGSYEQYF. Full variable domain (remainder filled in from reference TRBV5-1 and TRBJ2-7): KAGVTQTPRYLIKTRGQQVTLSCSPISGHRSVSWYQQTPGQGLQFLFEYFSETQRNKGNFPGRFSGRQFSNSRSEMNVSTLELGDSALYLCASTTGTGSYEQYFGPGTRLTVT.

The V and J genes are TRBV10-1 and TRBJ2-1, with TRBD2 matching 14 bases. The CDR3 contains 17 residues. Unmatched junction bases numbered 5, after V lost 6 bases and J lost 1 base. CDR1 is WNHNN and CDR2 is SYGVQD in the germline V gene (reference sequence). The CDR3 spells CASSRTSGRFSYNEQFF. The CDR3 DNA reads as TGCGCCAGCAGCCGGACTAGCGGGAGGTTTTCCTACAATGAGCAGTTCTTC.

The chain combines TRBV5-1 with TRBJ2-6; TRBD1 matches 7 bases. The ends lost 3 bases at V and 0 bases at J; junction bases unmatched: 3. Germline values: CDR1 SGHRS, CDR2 YFSETQ. The CDR3 covers 16 residues. CDR3 residues: CASSSTGVSGANVLTF. CDR3 DNA: TGCGCCAGCAGCTCAACAGGGGTCTCTGGGGCCAACGTCCTGACTTTC.

The chain couples TRBV6-1 to TRBJ2-5; 10 bases fit TRBD2. CDR1 MNHNS and CDR2 SASEGT come from the germline V gene. The CDR3 consists of 15 residues. J gave up 1 base and V 4 bases, and 3 bases lay outside the gene matches. The CDR3 is CASSALAGAQETQYF. CDR3 in DNA: TGTGCCAGCAGTGCTCTAGCGGGAGCCCAAGAGACCCAGTACTTC.

In this sample, this clone turned up once. V and J are TRBV9 and TRBJ1-1; 11 positions match TRBD1. The CDR3 loop spans 15 amino acids. V shed 2 bases, J shed 10 bases, and the junction held 10 bases outside the gene matches. CDR1 is SGDLS, CDR2 YYNGEE, per germline. CDR3 sequence: CASSVGTGGLGGAFF. The CDR3, as DNA: TGTGCCAGCAGCGTCGGGACAGGGGGGCTTGGTGGAGCTTTCTTT.

The chain carries TRBV4-2 and TRBJ2-7; 8 positions match TRBD1. The CDR3 totals 16 residues. Germline CDR1 is LGHNA and CDR2 is YNFKEQ. Trimming at V came to 2 bases and at J to 1 base, leaving 7 bases not matched to a gene. In nucleotides, the CDR3 is TGTGCCAGCAGCCAAAGGGGACAGGCTCATTCCTACGAGCAGTACTTC. It translates to CASSQRGQAHSYEQYF.

The CDR3 nucleotides read TGTGCCAGCAGTTACTCCGGGAACAGGGCACAGCCCCAGCATTTT. Translation gives CASSYSGNRAQPQHF. This rearrangement joins TRBV6-6 to TRBJ1-5; possible D gene TRBD1, 6 bases. Germline V gene data show CDR1 as MNHNY and CDR2 as SVGAGI (reference sequence). The CDR3 has 15 amino acids. Trimming stripped 0 bases from V and 7 bases from J, with 13 bases between.

The genes are TRBV28 and TRBJ2-1; 9 bases line up with TRBD2. Germline assignment: CDR1 MDHEN and CDR2 SYDVKM. CDR3 length equals 15 residues. The junction had 8 bases not matched to a gene; V was cut back by 7 bases and J by 4 bases. CDR3 in amino acids: CASIISGRAYNEQFF. CDR3 nucleotides: TGTGCCAGCATCATTAGCGGGAGAGCGTACAATGAGCAGTTCTTC.

The CDR3: CASTPLAGGDEQYF. The CDR3 coding sequence is TGTGCCAGCACCCCCCTAGCGGGAGGGGACGAGCAGTACTTC. The chain carries TRBV6-5 and TRBJ2-7, with 12 bases lining up with TRBD2. Germline values: CDR1 MNHEY, CDR2 SVGAGI. V trimming: 7 bases; J trimming: 5 bases; junction bases outside the gene matches: 6. The CDR3 covers 14 residues.

This clone has just a few counts. This chain connects TRBV7-2 to TRBJ2-7, with 9 positions matching TRBD1. CDR3 size: 16 residues. The J segment lost 0 bases and the V segment lost 3 bases, leaving 6 bases of the junction unmatched. CDR1 SGHTA and CDR2 FQGNSA come from the germline V gene. The CDR3 sequence: CASSFPGQGASYEQYF. The CDR3 DNA follows: TGTGCCAGCAGCTTCCCGGGACAGGGCGCCTCCTACGAGCAGTACTTC.

This clone came up once. The rearrangement uses TRBV28 and TRBJ1-3, with TRBD1 matching over 10 bases. The germline V gene encodes CDR1 MDHEN and CDR2 SYDVKM. This CDR3 has 16 residues. V shed 2 bases and J 4 bases; nucleotides not matched to a gene: 5. The CDR3 is CASSLLDRGRGNTIYF. DNA for the CDR3: TGTGCCAGCAGTTTACTAGACAGGGGGCGAGGAAACACCATATATTTT.

The chain links TRBV28 to TRBJ2-5, with 7 nucleotides matching TRBD1. The CDR3 runs to 14 residues. Germline V gene lookup returns CDR1 MDHEN and CDR2 SYDVKM. J lost 5 bases, V lost 6 bases, and 9 bases had no gene match. The CDR3 protein is CASSLRQGGETQYF. CDR3 DNA: TGTGCCAGCAGCCTAAGACAGGGCGGGGAGACCCAGTACTTC.

This sequence joins TRBV29-1 and TRBJ2-4; unclear D gene. This CDR3 is built from 14 residues. The V gene lost 0 bases and the J gene lost 3 bases, with 9 bases spanning the gap. The V gene's germline CDR1 is SQVTM and CDR2 ANQGSEA. Here the CDR3 reads CSVEDRQDKNIQYF. CDR3 nucleotides: TGCAGCGTTGAAGACCGTCAGGACAAAAACATTCAGTACTTC. Filled out from reference TRBV29-1 and TRBJ2-4, the complete variable domain reads SAVISQKPSRDICQRGTSLTIQCQVDSQVTMMFWYRQQPGQSLTLIATANQGSEATYESGFVIDKFPISRPNLTFSTLTVSNMSPEDSSIYLCSVEDRQDKNIQYFGAGTRLSVL.

This sequence joins TRBV5-1 and TRBJ1-1; D gene unclear. Trimming took 2 bases from V and 4 from J, leaving 9 bases between them. This CDR3 has 13 amino acids. Germline assignment: CDR1 SGHRS and CDR2 YFSETQ. The DNA of the CDR3 is TGCGCCAGCAGCTTTGAAGGGAGCACTGAAGCTTTCTTT. Its protein is CASSFEGSTEAFF.

This clone was picked up one time. V gene TRBV4-2 combines with J gene TRBJ2-2, with 14 nucleotides matching TRBD2. The CDR3 has 19 residues. Trimming cost V 5 bases and J 8 bases; bases outside gene matches: 16. Germline V gene data show CDR1 as LGHNA and CDR2 as YNFKEQ. CDR3 protein: CASSEGPPGLAGAKGELFF. In nucleotides, the CDR3 is TGTGCCAGCAGCGAAGGTCCCCCGGGACTAGCGGGAGCTAAAGGGGAGCTGTTTTTT.

The rearrangement uses TRBV6-1 and TRBJ2-2; D gene uncertain. V lost 4 bases and J 8 bases, leaving 11 bases between the germline ends. The CDR3 runs 13 residues. CDR1 and CDR2 (germline): MNHNS, SASEGT. This chain's CDR3 is CASSVGEMGELFF. CDR3 in DNA: TGTGCCAGCAGTGTGGGCGAAATGGGGGAGCTGTTTTTT.

The chain has TRBV2 and TRBJ2-7, with 14 bases that match TRBD2. Germline assignment: CDR1 SNHLY and CDR2 FYNNEI. V trimming: 11 bases; J trimming: 5 bases; junction bases outside the gene matches: 14. The CDR3 contains 16 residues. Here the CDR3 DNA reads TGTGCCGGATCTCTGGGACTAGCGGGAGCGGCCCACGAGCAGTACTTC. The encoded protein is CAGSLGLAGAAHEQYF.

The chain combines TRBV28 with TRBJ2-7; no reliable D call. Trimming took 5 bases from V and 0 from J, leaving 11 bases between them. CDR1 is MDHEN and CDR2 is SYDVKM in the germline V gene. CDR3 size: 14 residues. CDR3 in DNA: TGTGCCAGCAGTCCCTCGTCTAGCTCCTACGAGCAGTACTTC. Amino acid sequence: CASSPSSSSYEQYF.

The chain carries TRBV4-1 and TRBJ2-3, with 7 bases lining up with TRBD2. The CDR3 spans 17 residues. In germline, CDR1 is MGHRA, CDR2 YSYEKL. J was trimmed by 4 bases and V by 3 bases; bases with no gene match: 13. The CDR3 nucleotides are TGCGCCAGCAGCCATCCAGCGGGAAGGGGACTGGCAGATACGCAGTATTTT. Its translation: CASSHPAGRGLADTQYF.

The V call is TRBV9, the J call TRBJ2-1; D gene ambiguous. V shed 1 base and J shed 5 bases, with 10 bases lying between them. CDR3 size: 14 residues. CDR1 and CDR2 (germline): SGDLS, YYNGEE. DNA of the CDR3: TGTGCCAGCAGCGTAAAATGGGCCCACAATGAGCAGTTCTTC. This encodes CASSVKWAHNEQFF.